The 15 T cell receptor beta chains below all came from one sample that was sequenced in a study of cytotoxic CD8 clonotypes in ibrutinib-treated CLL. The repertoire was sequenced with immunoSEQ multiplex PCR; TCRdb's copy has only in-frame clones and lacks some. The table lists approximately 70,000 clones, 65% to 85% of them singletons. This sample comprised PBMCs, obtained at disease progression, from a patient treated with ibrutinib. The receptors originated from a human donor with chronic lymphocytic leukemia.

The chain has TRBV19 and TRBJ1-2, with 8 bases identical to TRBD1. Germline lookup yields CDR1 LNHDA and CDR2 SQIVND (reference sequence). With V trimmed by 3 bases and J by 8 bases, 8 bases remained unmatched. This CDR3 has 14 amino acids. The CDR3 spells CASSIGQGLDGYTF. DNA for the CDR3: TGTGCCAGTAGTATCGGACAGGGCCTAGACGGCTACACCTTC.

This clone has a single count. The genes are TRBV5-6 and TRBJ1-2; D may be TRBD1 (5 bases). This CDR3 contains 14 residues. The V and J ends lost 2 bases and 4 bases respectively, with 12 bases between them. Germline V CDR1 and CDR2: SGHDT, YYEEEE. Written as DNA, the CDR3 is TGTGCCAGCAGCTTACGCCAGGGTTTCTATGGCTACACCTTC. Translating gives CASSLRQGFYGYTF.

V and J are TRBV4-1 and TRBJ1-4; 10 nucleotides align to TRBD1. This CDR3 region has 14 residues. Losses at the gene ends were 10 bases for V and 7 bases for J; bases not matched to a gene: 9. Germline loops: CDR1 MGHRA, CDR2 YSYEKL. The CDR3, as DNA: TGCGCCACCCAGGAGGGACAGGGGAGTGAAAAACTGTTTTTT. Encoded protein: CATQEGQGSEKLFF.

The chain recombines TRBV18 with TRBJ1-1; D gene unclear. The V end was cut by 2 bases, the J end by 0 bases, with 19 bases between. Germline V lookup: CDR1 KGHSH, CDR2 LQKENI. CDR3 length: 18 residues. The CDR3 reads CASSPAGRGRRLNTEAFF. The CDR3 coding sequence is TGTGCCAGCTCACCAGCTGGAAGAGGGAGGAGGCTGAACACTGAAGCTTTCTTT.

Comments on this clone: The junction departs from the called germline gene at one end, perhaps through a read error. The chain couples TRBV4-1 to TRBJ2-1; D may be TRBD2 (6 bases). Germline CDR1 reads MGHRA; CDR2 reads YSYEKL. The CDR3 has 15 amino acids. The chain's CDR3 is CASSPSGTSSNEQFF. In DNA, the CDR3 is TGCGCCAGCAGCCCTTCCGGGACTTCCTCCAATGAGCAGTTCTTC.

The chain recombines TRBV5-6 with TRBJ2-7; TRBD1 is a possible D gene (5 bases). V dropped 6 bases and J dropped 3 bases, with 16 bases sitting between them. The CDR3 runs to 14 residues. Germline CDR1 is SGHDT and CDR2 is YYEEEE. In DNA form, the CDR3 reads TGTGCCAGCAACTCAGACAGTGAGTTCTACGAGCAGTACTTC. It translates to CASNSDSEFYEQYF.

The chain links TRBV6-5 to TRBJ2-1; no definite D call. This CDR3 spans 14 amino acids. V lost 6 bases and J lost 2, with 11 bases in between. CDR1 and CDR2 from the germline V gene are MNHEY and SVGAGI. CDR3 sequence (DNA): TGTGCCAGCAGCTCGCCAATGGCCTACAATGAGCAGTTCTTC. It specifies CASSSPMAYNEQFF.

V is TRBV10-2 and J is TRBJ1-3; possibly TRBD1 for D (6 bases). The CDR3 length is 16 residues. V was shortened by 5 bases and J by 0 bases, with 14 bases between the two germline ends. The germline gives CDR1 WSHSY, CDR2 SAAADI. The CDR3 loop reads CASSLGGAFSGNTIYF. CDR3 sequence (DNA): TGCGCCAGCAGTCTGGGGGGGGCCTTCTCTGGAAACACCATATATTTT.

This chain links TRBV7-9 with TRBJ2-1, with TRBD2 matching over 8 bases. J lost 6 bases, V lost 3 bases, and 7 bases had no gene match. Germline CDR1 reads SEHNR; CDR2 reads FQNEAQ (reference sequence). The CDR3 has 15 amino acids. In DNA form, the CDR3 reads TGTGCCAGCAGCTTGTTCGGACTAGCAGTCAATGAGCAGTTCTTC. The encoded protein is CASSLFGLAVNEQFF.

This chain joins TRBV5-4 and TRBJ2-2; D is ambiguous. Trimming cost V 0 bases and J 4 bases, with 7 bases left between them. Per germline, CDR1 SGHNT and CDR2 YYREEE (reference sequence). This CDR3 contains 14 residues. CDR3 coding DNA: TGTGCCAGCAGCTTGGACATTACCACCGGGGAGCTGTTTTTT. Protein product: CASSLDITTGELFF.

This chain joins TRBV5-1 and TRBJ1-1, with 8 bases aligning to TRBD1. V shed 4 bases, J shed 3 bases, and the junction held 8 bases outside the gene matches. This CDR3 comprises 15 residues. CDR1 is SGHRS and CDR2 is YFSETQ in the germline V gene. The CDR3 region is CASSAQGGSYTEAFF. The CDR3 DNA reads as TGCGCCAGCAGCGCACAGGGGGGGTCCTACACTGAAGCTTTCTTT.

The chain recombines TRBV18 with TRBJ1-5, with a possible D match to TRBD1 (6 bases). V lost 3 bases and J lost 2, with 17 bases in between. In germline, CDR1 is KGHSH, CDR2 LQKENI. This CDR3 spans 17 amino acids. CDR3 in DNA: TGTGCCAGCTCACCGGTACCAGGGGTTCGTGGCAATCAGCCCCAGCATTTT. This gives the protein CASSPVPGVRGNQPQHF.

The CDR3 loop is CASRGGGHTEAFF. The CDR3, as DNA: TGTGCCAGCAGGGGAGGGGGGCACACTGAAGCTTTCTTT. The chain joins TRBV28 to TRBJ1-1; weak D call: TRBD1 (6 bases). V dropped 6 bases and J dropped 3 bases, with 11 bases sitting between them. Germline CDR1 MDHEN, CDR2 SYDVKM. This CDR3 has 13 residues.

The chain combines TRBV28 with TRBJ2-5; D uncertain. V lost 7 bases to trimming and J lost 1 base, with 10 bases between them. Per germline, CDR1 MDHEN and CDR2 SYDVKM. The CDR3 has 13 residues. The DNA for the CDR3 is TGTGCCAGCATTGACCATACCCAAGAGACCCAGTACTTC. Translating it yields CASIDHTQETQYF. Full variable domain (outside the CDR3, taken from reference TRBV28 and TRBJ2-5): DVKVTQSSRYLVKRTGEKVFLECVQDMDHENMFWYRQDPGLGLRLIYFSYDVKMKEKGDIPEGYSVSREKKERFSLILESASTNQTSMYLCASIDHTQETQYFGPGTRLLVL.

The V and J genes are TRBV5-1 and TRBJ2-3, with a weak D call TRBD1 (5 bases). The CDR3 is made up of 17 amino acids. In germline, CDR1 is SGHRS, CDR2 YFSETQ. V lost 0 bases and J 0 bases, leaving 14 bases between the germline ends. The CDR3 loop reads CASSLVRQTSSTDTQYF. The CDR3 DNA reads TGCGCCAGCAGCTTGGTAAGACAGACCAGTAGCACAGATACGCAGTATTTT.